Presented here are 22 T cell receptor beta chains from one specimen sequenced in a study of T cells after yellow fever vaccination (dated by TCRdb to between 2019 and 2020). What this sample's treatment or condition label stands for: live attenuated yellow fever vaccine strain. The library was generated by 5' RACE. Sequencing relied on an Illumina HiSeq 2500. The raw public reads went through TCRdb reprocessing: fastp at Q25, MiXCR clone calling, in-frame beta chains kept. Duplicate CDR3 protein sequences are folded into a single record with the most common DNA and genes. Present in this sample are 450,000 to 600,000 distinct CDR3 sequences, roughly 13% of which were seen just once. 11% to 15% of the sample belongs to the ten largest clones. Sequenced here: PBMCs, sampled on the day of the yellow fever booster vaccination. The origin of the receptors is a man aged 25-45 years who received the YFV17D yellow fever vaccine.

J is TRBJ2-1 and V is TRBV20-1; D is tentatively TRBD1 or TRBD2 (5 bases each). V lost 6 bases to trimming and J lost 5 bases, with 14 bases between them. Germline V CDR1 and CDR2: DFQATT, SNEGSKA (reference sequence). The CDR3 is made up of 13 amino acids. In nucleotides, the CDR3 is TGCAGTGCGAACCGGGACGCGAACAATGAGCAGTTCTTC. Its protein is CSANRDANNEQFF.

Only a few counts were recorded for this clonotype. The rearrangement uses TRBV11-2 and TRBJ2-5; 11 nucleotides agree with TRBD2. Germline V lookup: CDR1 SGHAT, CDR2 FQNNGV. The CDR3 runs to 18 residues. The V gene end was trimmed by 1 base and the J gene end by 3 bases; junction bases not matched to a gene: 10. The chain's CDR3 is CASSLGRLAGGLKETQYF. The CDR3 DNA follows: TGTGCCAGCAGCTTAGGCCGGTTAGCGGGAGGGCTAAAAGAGACCCAGTACTTC.

There are a few counts of this clonotype. Because it lacks the conserved phenylalanine or tryptophan at the end, this CDR3 is likely a read error. Because the CDR3's place on the DNA is in doubt, the DNA is left out and the CDR3 is given as listed by TCRdb. The CDR3 region is CSASTYRNV. The chain recombines TRBV20-1 with TRBJ2-3; the table's D gene call, TRBD1, was not cross checked with the DNA. The CDR3 region is 9 residues in length, termini included. Germline V gene data show CDR1 as DFQATT and CDR2 as SNEGSKA (reference sequence).

The CDR3 region is CASSLWPETSGANVLTF. CDR3 nucleotide sequence: TGCGCCAGCAGCTTGTGGCCGGAAACCTCTGGGGCCAACGTCCTGACTTTC. The chain couples TRBV5-1 to TRBJ2-6; D unresolved. Trimming shortened V by 1 base and J by 0 bases, and 11 bases separated the two germline ends. The CDR3 sequence is 17 residues long. Germline lookup yields CDR1 SGHRS and CDR2 YFSETQ.

This clonotype was seen more than once but under ten times. The chain is built from TRBV10-3 and TRBJ2-5; D is ambiguous. Trimming removed 5 bases at V and 3 bases at J, with 10 bases between. The CDR3 is 13 residues long. Germline-derived CDR1 and CDR2 are ENHRY and SYGVKD. CDR3 DNA sequence: TGTGCCATCAGTTTACATAGGGAAGAGACCCAGTACTTC. Translated, it gives CAISLHREETQYF.

This clonotype was picked up a small number of times. The chain has TRBV20-1 and TRBJ1-5; possible D gene TRBD1, 5 bases. V was clipped by 6 bases and J by 3 bases, with 15 bases between them. This CDR3 spans 14 amino acids. Germline values: CDR1 DFQATT, CDR2 SNEGSKA (reference sequence). DNA of the CDR3: TGCAGTGCACCCGAGTGGGGGTTCAATCAGCCCCAGCATTTT. Translated: CSAPEWGFNQPQHF.

This clonotype occurred a few times. The junction departs from the called germline gene at one end, perhaps through a read error. The chain employs TRBV12-3 or TRBV12-4 and TRBJ1-3, with D unclear. The CDR3 sequence is 10 residues long. CDR3 coding DNA: TGTGCCAGCAGCTCCGCGGCCGCGGATTTT. This encodes CASSSAAADF.

This clonotype was picked up many times. V and J are TRBV20-1 and TRBJ2-2, with D perhaps matching TRBD1 (5 bases). Trimming cost V 6 bases and J 2 bases, with 7 bases left between them. The CDR3 consists of 12 residues. Germline V gene data show CDR1 as DFQATT and CDR2 as SNEGSKA (reference sequence). In DNA, the CDR3 is TGCAGTGCAAGGGGAAACACCGGGGAGCTGTTTTTT. This codes for CSARGNTGELFF.

The gene calls are TRBV20-1 and TRBJ2-5; a possible D gene is TRBD2 (5 bases). CDR3 size: 15 residues. CDR1 is DFQATT and CDR2 is SNEGSKA in the germline V gene (reference sequence). Trimming removed 8 bases from V and 5 bases from J, with 24 bases in between. The CDR3 region is CSRQSQTRVRETQYF. CDR3 DNA sequence: TGCAGTCGCCAATCACAAACGCGGGTTCGGGAGACCCAGTACTTC.

This clonotype was observed a few times. The chain couples TRBV7-2 to TRBJ2-7; the D gene could be TRBD1 or TRBD2 (5 bases each). The CDR3 totals 13 residues. The V end lost 5 bases, the J end lost 6 bases, and 14 bases lay between the germline ends. Germline V CDR1 and CDR2: SGHTA, FQGNSA. The CDR3 loop reads CASSRGPTGEQYF. CDR3 nucleotide sequence: TGTGCCAGCAGCCGGGGACCGACTGGCGAGCAGTACTTC. Filled out from reference TRBV7-2 and TRBJ2-7, the complete variable domain reads GAGVSQSPSNKVTEKGKDVELRCDPISGHTALYWYRQSLGQGLEFLIYFQGNSAPDKSGLPSDRFSAERTGGSVSTLTIQRTQQEDSAVYLCASSRGPTGEQYFGPGTRLTVT.

The V and J genes are TRBV29-1 and TRBJ2-7; 11 nucleotides agree with TRBD1. The J segment lost 3 bases and the V segment lost 3 bases, leaving 4 bases of the junction unmatched. This CDR3 contains 14 residues. The germline V gene has CDR1 SQVTM and CDR2 ANQGSEA. CDR3 sequence reads: CSVDIGTGGYEQYF. DNA for the CDR3: TGCAGCGTTGACATCGGGACAGGGGGCTACGAGCAGTACTTC.

This clonotype was counted between two and nine times. V usage is TRBV15 and J usage is TRBJ2-3; D may be TRBD1 or TRBD2 (5 bases each). The CDR3 has 15 amino acids. Germline CDR1 and CDR2: LNHNV and YYDKDF (reference sequence). Trimming pared 7 bases from V and 5 bases from J, leaving 19 bases between. The CDR3 DNA sequence: TGTGCCACCACCACCAGGGAGTCTCAGGGAGATACGCAGTATTTT. Its protein is CATTTRESQGDTQYF.

This clonotype has just a few counts. This chain links TRBV5-1 with TRBJ1-6; maybe TRBD1 (5 bases). Looked up from germline, CDR1 is SGHRS and CDR2 is YFSETQ. Trimming took off 0 bases at V and 10 bases at J, with 8 bases between the two ends. The CDR3 sequence is 13 residues long. In DNA, the CDR3 is TGCGCCAGCAGCTTGGCAGGGCGGTCACCCCTCCACTTT. This sequence encodes CASSLAGRSPLHF.

V is TRBV2 and J is TRBJ1-2; the match to TRBD1 covers 10 bases. The CDR3 has 13 residues. Germline assignment: CDR1 SNHLY and CDR2 FYNNEI. J was trimmed by 6 bases and V by 8 bases; bases with no gene match: 6. CDR3 bases: TGTGCCAGCGGCGGGACAGGGGTCGATGGCTACACCTTC. Its protein is CASGGTGVDGYTF.

This clonotype was seen a few times. V and J are TRBV12-3 or TRBV12-4 and TRBJ2-7; 11 bases are a match to TRBD2. The CDR3 loop spans 14 amino acids. Trimming removed 6 bases from V and 4 bases from J; junction bases left unmatched: 5. The CDR3 bases are TGTGCCAGCAGCCATAGCGGGAGGGTATACGAGCAGTACTTC. Translation gives CASSHSGRVYEQYF.

This clonotype came up once. Mismatch with germline at one junction end may stem from a read error. The chain combines TRBV5-1 with TRBJ2-2; TRBD2 agrees at 7 bases. This CDR3 has 15 residues. CDR1 is SGHRS and CDR2 is YFSETQ in the germline V gene. The CDR3 nucleotides are TGCGCCAGCGGCTTGAAGTCAAGCGGGACTGGGGAGCTGTTTTTT. This encodes CASGLKSSGTGELFF. Complete variable domain (other parts from reference TRBV5-1 and TRBJ2-2): KAGVTQTPRYLIKTRGQQVTLSCSPISGHRSVSWYQQTPGQGLQFLFEYFSETQRNKGNFPGRFSGRQFSNSRSEMNVSTLELGDSALYLCASGLKSSGTGELFFGEGSRLTVL.

This clonotype was seen a few times. The chain carries TRBV12-3 or TRBV12-4 and TRBJ2-1, with TRBD2 matching over 11 bases. There are 15 residues in the CDR3. Unmatched junction bases numbered 8, after V lost 6 bases and J lost 7 bases. CDR3 DNA sequence: TGTGCCAGCAGGGGACCGGGACTAGCGGTGAATGAGCAGTTCTTC. It codes for CASRGPGLAVNEQFF.

This clonotype was recorded a few times. J is TRBJ1-1 and V is TRBV6-5, with D uncertain. Germline assignment: CDR1 MNHEY and CDR2 SVGAGI. This CDR3 contains 13 residues. The ends were cut back, 4 bases at V and 2 bases at J, with 8 bases in the middle. The CDR3 loop reads CASSSYPNTEAFF. Here the CDR3 DNA reads TGTGCCAGCAGTTCCTACCCTAACACTGAAGCTTTCTTT.

This clonotype has more than one count but fewer than ten. This sequence joins TRBV24-1 and TRBJ2-2, with D unclear. The germline V and J ends were trimmed by 6 bases and 0 bases, with 7 bases remaining between them. The CDR3 spans 14 residues. The V gene's germline CDR1 is KGHDR and CDR2 SFDVKD. CDR3 in DNA: TGTGCCACCAGTACCCCGGCGAACACCGGGGAGCTGTTTTTT. This codes for CATSTPANTGELFF.

The CDR3 here is CASSLEGINEQFF. In DNA form, the CDR3 reads TGCGCCAGCAGCTTGGAAGGGATCAATGAGCAGTTCTTC. This chain links TRBV5-1 with TRBJ2-1, with D uncertain. This CDR3 is built from 13 residues. Trimming pared 0 bases from V and 6 bases from J, leaving 7 bases between. Germline CDR1 and CDR2: SGHRS and YFSETQ.

This clonotype occurred a few times. This chain links TRBV20-1 with TRBJ1-4; the match to TRBD1 covers 7 bases. V lost 0 bases, J lost 8 bases, and 6 bases stayed unmatched. CDR1 is DFQATT and CDR2 is SNEGSKA in the germline V gene (reference sequence). The CDR3 covers 14 residues. The CDR3 region is CSARDPQGDEKLFF. CDR3 bases: TGCAGTGCTAGAGATCCCCAGGGGGACGAAAAACTGTTTTTT.

This clonotype came up a few times. The chain is built from TRBV7-2 and TRBJ2-7; D not certain. V dropped 0 bases and J dropped 3 bases, with 9 bases sitting between them. Per germline, CDR1 SGHTA and CDR2 FQGNSA. This CDR3 comprises 14 residues. The DNA for the CDR3 is TGTGCCAGCAGCTTAGCCCAAAAAAACTACGAGCAGTACTTC. Its translation is CASSLAQKNYEQYF.